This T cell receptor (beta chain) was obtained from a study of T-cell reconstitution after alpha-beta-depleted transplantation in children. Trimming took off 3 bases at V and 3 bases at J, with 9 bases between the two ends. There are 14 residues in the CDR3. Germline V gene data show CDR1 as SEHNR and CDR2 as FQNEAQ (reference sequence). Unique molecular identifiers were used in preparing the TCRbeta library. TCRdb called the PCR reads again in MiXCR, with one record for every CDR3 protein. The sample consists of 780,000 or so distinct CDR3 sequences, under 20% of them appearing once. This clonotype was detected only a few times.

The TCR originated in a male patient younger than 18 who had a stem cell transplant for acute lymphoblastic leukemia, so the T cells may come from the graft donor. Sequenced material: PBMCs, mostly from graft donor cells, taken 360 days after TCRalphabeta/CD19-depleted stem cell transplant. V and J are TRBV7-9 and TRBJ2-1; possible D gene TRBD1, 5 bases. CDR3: CASSFRQYYNEQFF. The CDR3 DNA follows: TGTGCCAGCAGCTTCCGACAGTACTACAATGAGCAGTTCTTC.